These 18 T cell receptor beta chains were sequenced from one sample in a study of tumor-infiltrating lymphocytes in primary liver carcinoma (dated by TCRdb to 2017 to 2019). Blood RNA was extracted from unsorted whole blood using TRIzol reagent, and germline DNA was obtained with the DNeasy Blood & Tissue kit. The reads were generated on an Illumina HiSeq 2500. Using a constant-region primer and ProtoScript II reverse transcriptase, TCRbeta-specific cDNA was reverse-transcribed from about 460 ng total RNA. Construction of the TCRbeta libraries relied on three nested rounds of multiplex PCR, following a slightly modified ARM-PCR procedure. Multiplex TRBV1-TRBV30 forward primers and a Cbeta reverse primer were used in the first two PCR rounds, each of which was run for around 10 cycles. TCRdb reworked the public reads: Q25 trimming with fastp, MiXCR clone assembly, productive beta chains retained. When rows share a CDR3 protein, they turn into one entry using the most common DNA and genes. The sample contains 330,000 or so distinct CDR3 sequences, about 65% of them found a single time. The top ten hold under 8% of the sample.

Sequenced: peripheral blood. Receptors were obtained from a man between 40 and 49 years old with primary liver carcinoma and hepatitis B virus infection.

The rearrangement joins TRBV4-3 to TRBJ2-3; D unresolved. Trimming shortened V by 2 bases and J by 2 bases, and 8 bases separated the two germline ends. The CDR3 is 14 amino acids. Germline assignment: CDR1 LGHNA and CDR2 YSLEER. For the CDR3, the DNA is TGCGCCAGCAGCCAACGGGCTTTCACAGATACGCAGTATTTT. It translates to CASSQRAFTDTQYF.

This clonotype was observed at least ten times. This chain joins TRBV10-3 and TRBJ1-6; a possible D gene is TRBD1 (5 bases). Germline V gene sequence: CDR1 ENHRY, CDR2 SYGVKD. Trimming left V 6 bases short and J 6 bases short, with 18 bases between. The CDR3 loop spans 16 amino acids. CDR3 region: CAIRGVDRGVNSPLHF. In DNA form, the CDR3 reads TGTGCCATCAGAGGGGTGGACCGGGGAGTTAATTCACCCCTCCACTTT.

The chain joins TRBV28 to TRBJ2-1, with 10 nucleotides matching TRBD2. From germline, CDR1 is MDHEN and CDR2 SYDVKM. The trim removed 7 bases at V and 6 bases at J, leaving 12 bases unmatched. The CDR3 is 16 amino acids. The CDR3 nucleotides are TGTGCCAGCACCCACAGCGGGAGGGCCAAACTCAATGAGCAGTTCTTC. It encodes CASTHSGRAKLNEQFF.

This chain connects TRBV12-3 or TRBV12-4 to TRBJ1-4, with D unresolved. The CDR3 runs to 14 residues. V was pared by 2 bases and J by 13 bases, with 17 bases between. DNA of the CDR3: TGTGCCAGCAGTTTAACCCAGGCGGGTGTAAGACTGTTTTTT. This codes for CASSLTQAGVRLFF.

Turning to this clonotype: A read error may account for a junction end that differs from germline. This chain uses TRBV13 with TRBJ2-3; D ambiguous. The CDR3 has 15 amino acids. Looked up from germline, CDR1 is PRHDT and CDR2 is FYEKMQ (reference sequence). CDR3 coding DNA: TGTACCAGCAGCTCCCGACACGACCCGCCTGATACGCAGTATTTT. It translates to CTSSSRHDPPDTQYF.

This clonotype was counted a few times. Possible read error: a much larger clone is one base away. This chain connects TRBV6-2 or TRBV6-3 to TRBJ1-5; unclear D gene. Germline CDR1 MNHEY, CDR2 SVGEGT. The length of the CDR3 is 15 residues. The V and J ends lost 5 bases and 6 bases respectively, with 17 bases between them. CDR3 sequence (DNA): TGTGCCAGCAGTAGAGGGAAGATGGGCAGTCAGCCCCAGCATTTT. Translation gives CASSRGKMGSQPQHF.

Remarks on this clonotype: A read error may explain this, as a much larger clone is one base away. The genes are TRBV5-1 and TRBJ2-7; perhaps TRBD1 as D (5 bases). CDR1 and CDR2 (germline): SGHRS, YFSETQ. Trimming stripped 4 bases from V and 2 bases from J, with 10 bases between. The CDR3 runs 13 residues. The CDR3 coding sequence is TGCGCCAGCAGCGGGGCCAGGGCCTACGAGCAGTACTTC. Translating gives CASSGARAYEQYF.

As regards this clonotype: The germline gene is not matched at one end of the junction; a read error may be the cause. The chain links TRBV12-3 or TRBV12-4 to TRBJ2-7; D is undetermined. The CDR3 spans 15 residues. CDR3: CVSSLGLADSYEQYF. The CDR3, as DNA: TGTGTCAGCAGTTTAGGCCTTGCGGATAGCTACGAGCAGTACTTC.

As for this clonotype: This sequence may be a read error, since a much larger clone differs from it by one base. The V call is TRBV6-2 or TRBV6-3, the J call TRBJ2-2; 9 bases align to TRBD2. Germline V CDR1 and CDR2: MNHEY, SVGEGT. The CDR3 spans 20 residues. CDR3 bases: TGTGCCAGCAATTACCGCTATCCTAGCGGGACCCTCTCGAACACCGGGGAGCTGTTTTTT. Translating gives CASNYRYPSGTLSNTGELFF.

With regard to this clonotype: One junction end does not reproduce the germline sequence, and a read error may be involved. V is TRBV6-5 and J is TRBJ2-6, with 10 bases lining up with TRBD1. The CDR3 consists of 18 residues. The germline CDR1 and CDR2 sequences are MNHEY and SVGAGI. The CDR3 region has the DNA TGTGCCAGCAGCCCTCGACAGGGGGCGCGTGCAGGGTCCAACGTCCTGACTTTT. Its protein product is CASSPRQGARAGSNVLTF.

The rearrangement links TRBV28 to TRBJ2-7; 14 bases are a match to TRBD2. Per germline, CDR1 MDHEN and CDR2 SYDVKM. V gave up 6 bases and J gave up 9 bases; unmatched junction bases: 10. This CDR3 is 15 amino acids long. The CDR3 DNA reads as TGTGCCAGCAGCGAACGACTAGCGGGAGGGTACATGCAGTACTTC. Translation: CASSERLAGGYMQYF.

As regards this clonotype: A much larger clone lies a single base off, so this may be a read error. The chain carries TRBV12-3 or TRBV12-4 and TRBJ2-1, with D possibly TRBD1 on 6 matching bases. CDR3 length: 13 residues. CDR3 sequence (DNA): TGTTCCACCAGGGGCAGGCAATACAATGAGCAGTTCTTC. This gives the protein CSTRGRQYNEQFF.

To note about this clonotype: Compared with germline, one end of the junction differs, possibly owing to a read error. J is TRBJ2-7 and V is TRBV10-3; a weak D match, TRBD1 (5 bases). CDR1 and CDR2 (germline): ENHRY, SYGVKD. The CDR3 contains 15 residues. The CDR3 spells CAISERGSAIRGQYF. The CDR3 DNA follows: TGTGCCATCAGTGAAAGGGGATCAGCTATACGTGGGCAGTATTTC.

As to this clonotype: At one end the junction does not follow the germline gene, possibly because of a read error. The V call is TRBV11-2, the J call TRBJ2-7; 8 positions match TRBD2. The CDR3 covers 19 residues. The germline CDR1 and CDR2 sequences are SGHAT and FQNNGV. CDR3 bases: TGTACCAGCAGCCCCGGCGGGACTAACGGGAGGGCCTTGTCCTACGAGCAGTACTTC. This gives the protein CTSSPGGTNGRALSYEQYF.

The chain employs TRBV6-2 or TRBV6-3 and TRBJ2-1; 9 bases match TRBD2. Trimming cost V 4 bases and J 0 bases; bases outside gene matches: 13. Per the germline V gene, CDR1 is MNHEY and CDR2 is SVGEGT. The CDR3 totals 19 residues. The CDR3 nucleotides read TGTGCCAGCAGTTCACCGGGACTAGCCTCAACTAGCTCCTACAATGAGCAGTTCTTC. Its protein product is CASSSPGLASTSSYNEQFF.

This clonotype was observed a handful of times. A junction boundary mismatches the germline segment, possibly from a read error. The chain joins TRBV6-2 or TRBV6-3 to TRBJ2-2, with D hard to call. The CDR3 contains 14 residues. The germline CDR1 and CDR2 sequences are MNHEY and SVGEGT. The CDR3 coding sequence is TGTGTCAGCCGGGCTAGTGGGGAAGCCGGGGAGCTGTTTTTT. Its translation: CVSRASGEAGELFF.

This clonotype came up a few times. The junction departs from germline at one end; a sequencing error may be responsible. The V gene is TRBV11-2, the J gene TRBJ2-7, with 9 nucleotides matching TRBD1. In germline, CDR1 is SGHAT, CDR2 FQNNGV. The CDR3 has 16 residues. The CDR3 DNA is TGTGCCAGCAGCCTCCGTGGACAGGGGTTCACCTATGAGCAGTACTTC. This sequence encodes CASSLRGQGFTYEQYF.

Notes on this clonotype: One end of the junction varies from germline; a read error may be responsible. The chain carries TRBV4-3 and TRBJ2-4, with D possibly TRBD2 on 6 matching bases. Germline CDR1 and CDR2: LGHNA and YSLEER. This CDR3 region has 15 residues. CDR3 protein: CTSSQDRAGWNIHYF. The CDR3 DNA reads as TGCACCAGCAGCCAAGATCGCGCGGGATGGAACATTCATTACTTC.